The TCR beta chain under discussion was sequenced for a study of T cell repertoires in cytomegalovirus infection. Regarding this clonotype: No antigen is known for it.

TCRdb reprocessed the reads with MiXCR, giving one entry per CDR3 protein. The data contain some 590,000 distinct CDR3 sequences, 35% to 50% of them singletons. With 11 bases clipped from V and 1 base from J, the junction kept 11 bases outside the gene matches. Germline V gene lookup returns CDR1 MDHEN and CDR2 SYDVKM. The CDR3 is 15 amino acids. The TCR sequence derives from a human donor in good health (CMV status not recorded). Some clones in this sample may be carry-over from other donors' samples. The sample in question was cultured PBMCs, obtained from culture after CMV antigen stimulation. The chain carries TRBV28 and TRBJ2-3; 8 bases line up with TRBD1. The CDR3 DNA reads as TGTGCCCTCCGTGACCTGGGACAGGGCACAGATACGCAGTATTTT. It specifies CALRDLGQGTDTQYF.